What follows are 4 T cell receptor beta chains derived from one specimen sequenced in a study of T cell changes during pregnancy in multiple sclerosis. Sequencing was performed with immunoSEQ multiplex PCR; in TCRdb, only in-frame clones are kept and a portion is missing. The sample holds 50,000 to 60,000 clones, about nine tenths seen once. Material: CD4+ T cells from peripheral blood mononuclear cells, obtained in the second trimester of pregnancy. Receptors were obtained from a female donor with multiple sclerosis, enrolled in a pregnancy study.

V and J are TRBV5-1 and TRBJ1-2, with D possibly matching TRBD1 (6 bases). Trimming pared 4 bases from V and 7 bases from J, leaving 11 bases between. The CDR3 has 12 residues. Germline CDR1 and CDR2: SGHRS and YFSETQ. CDR3 region: CASSGDISGYTF. The DNA of the CDR3 is TGCGCCAGCAGCGGGGACATTAGTGGCTACACCTTC.

To note about this clone: One junction end disagrees with the germline gene, perhaps due to a read error. V usage is TRBV7-7 and J usage is TRBJ2-5; 12 nucleotides align to TRBD2. Germline V lookup: CDR1 SSHAT, CDR2 FNYEAQ (reference sequence). There are 15 residues in the CDR3. The CDR3 reads CASSLASGGASTQYF. Here the CDR3 DNA reads TGTGCTAGCAGCTTAGCTAGCGGGGGGGCCTCGACCCAGTACTTC.

This rearrangement joins TRBV20-1 to TRBJ1-2; no definite D call. The CDR3 totals 10 residues. Trimming left V 2 bases short and J 5 bases short, with 3 bases between. Germline-derived CDR1 and CDR2 are DFQATT and SNEGSKA (reference sequence). The CDR3 loop is CSARTYGYTF. The CDR3 DNA sequence: TGCAGTGCTAGAACTTATGGCTACACCTTC.

The chain recombines TRBV5-8 with TRBJ1-5, with no clear D. The germline V gene encodes CDR1 SGHTS and CDR2 YDEGEE. The ends were cut back, 2 bases at V and 4 bases at J, with 4 bases in the middle. CDR3 length equals 12 residues. Written as DNA, the CDR3 is TGTGCCAGCAGCTTTTTAAATCAGCCCCAGCATTTT. Its translation is CASSFLNQPQHF.